The 26 T cell receptor beta chains below come from one sample, sequenced in a study of blood T cell repertoires in COVID-19. Profiled with immunoSEQ multiplex PCR; TCRdb holds only in-frame clones, not every one. The sample holds nearly 350,000 clones, 80% to 90% seen once. The sample was peripheral blood. The receptors originated from a woman aged 45 to 65 with COVID-19, enrolled during active disease.

The rearrangement joins TRBV6-5 to TRBJ1-1; D is possibly TRBD1 (5 bases). V lost 5 bases and J lost 2, with 6 bases in between. Per the germline V gene, CDR1 is MNHEY and CDR2 is SVGAGI. This CDR3 has 12 amino acids. The CDR3 DNA reads TGTGCCAGCAGTACAGGTAACACTGAAGCTTTCTTT. Its protein is CASSTGNTEAFF.

V gene TRBV7-9 combines with J gene TRBJ2-1; D ambiguous. Germline loops: CDR1 SEHNR, CDR2 FQNEAQ (reference sequence). Trimming left V 5 bases short and J 12 bases short, with 14 bases between. The CDR3 totals 12 residues. CDR3 DNA sequence: TGTGCCAGCAGCCTTCAAAAGAGAGGGCAGTTCTTC. Amino acids: CASSLQKRGQFF.

V and J are TRBV30 and TRBJ1-2; D call uncertain. V was pared by 0 bases and J by 5 bases, with 10 bases between. The CDR3 consists of 13 residues. Looked up from germline, CDR1 is GTSNPN and CDR2 is SVGIG (reference sequence). The CDR3 region is CAWSVTHSYGYTF. In DNA form, the CDR3 reads TGTGCCTGGAGTGTAACACACAGTTATGGCTACACCTTC.

V is TRBV5-1 and J is TRBJ1-1, with D perhaps matching TRBD1 (5 bases). CDR3 length: 15 amino acids. Between the trimmed V and J ends, which lost 4 bases and 8 bases, there was a span of 21 bases. Germline CDR1 and CDR2: SGHRS and YFSETQ. Here the CDR3 DNA reads TGCGCCAGCAGCATCGACGGACAAGGCCCGATCGAAGCTTTCTTT. Translation gives CASSIDGQGPIEAFF.

The chain joins TRBV2 to TRBJ2-3, with D possibly matching TRBD2 (5 bases). V was pared by 4 bases and J by 3 bases, with 11 bases between. From germline, CDR1 is SNHLY and CDR2 FYNNEI. The CDR3 totals 14 residues. The CDR3 loop reads CASSVGVTTDTQYF. CDR3 coding DNA: TGTGCCAGCAGTGTGGGAGTTACAACAGATACGCAGTATTTT.

A few counts support this clone. The identical CDR3 is also encoded by other nucleotide sequences in the sample. The chain has TRBV30 and TRBJ1-1; D is undetermined. V shed 0 bases and J shed 0 bases, with 5 bases lying between them. The CDR3 is 13 residues long. Germline values: CDR1 GTSNPN, CDR2 SVGIG (reference sequence). The DNA for the CDR3 is TGTGCCTGGAGTGTCGGGGTGAACACTGAAGCTTTCTTT. It encodes CAWSVGVNTEAFF.

V gene TRBV6-4 combines with J gene TRBJ2-3; TRBD2 agrees at 7 bases. Trimming cost V 0 bases and J 3 bases; bases outside gene matches: 0. The CDR3 runs 14 residues. Germline CDR1 reads MRHNA; CDR2 reads SNTAGT. In DNA, the CDR3 is TGTGCCAGCAGTGACTCGCGGGAGACAGATACGCAGTATTTT. This gives the protein CASSDSRETDTQYF.

The CDR3 DNA follows: TGTGCCAGCAGTTACGTGCCGGACAGTTGGAATGGCTACACCTTC. Encoded protein: CASSYVPDSWNGYTF. The rearrangement uses TRBV6-6 and TRBJ1-2; possibly TRBD1 for D (6 bases). V lost 2 bases and J lost 6, with 16 bases in between. CDR3 length: 15 amino acids. CDR1 and CDR2 (germline): MNHNY, SVGAGI (reference sequence).

The chain is built from TRBV20-1 and TRBJ1-2; unclear D gene. There are 11 residues in the CDR3. Germline V gives CDR1 DFQATT, CDR2 SNEGSKA (reference sequence). The V end lost 3 bases, the J end lost 8 bases, and 10 bases lay between the germline ends. Written as DNA, the CDR3 is TGCAGTGCTAGGGCTGTGCGGGGCTACACCTTC. Translated: CSARAVRGYTF.

Only a few counts were recorded for this clone. The rearrangement joins TRBV19 to TRBJ1-5; TRBD1 agrees at 8 bases. The CDR3 spans 14 residues. Per germline, CDR1 LNHDA and CDR2 SQIVND (reference sequence). Trimming cost V 6 bases and J 5 bases; bases outside gene matches: 6. The chain's CDR3 is CASRSTGGYQPQHF. The CDR3 bases are TGTGCCAGTAGAAGTACAGGGGGGTATCAGCCCCAGCATTTT.

The CDR3 sequence: CASSFPGGGDYGYTF. In DNA, the CDR3 is TGTGCCAGCAGTTTTCCAGGGGGCGGAGACTATGGCTACACCTTC. V and J are TRBV28 and TRBJ1-2; the match to TRBD1 covers 8 bases. V dropped 3 bases and J dropped 3; count of bases not matched to a gene: 6. CDR1 and CDR2 from the germline V gene are MDHEN and SYDVKM. This CDR3 has 15 residues.

This clone appeared a few times. The rearrangement links TRBV19 to TRBJ2-1, with TRBD1 matching over 10 bases. The germline V gene has CDR1 LNHDA and CDR2 SQIVND (reference sequence). V gave up 4 bases and J gave up 6 bases; unmatched junction bases: 6. CDR3 length: 15 residues. CDR3 bases: TGTGCCAGTAGTACGACGGACAGGGGGTTCAATGAGCAGTTCTTC. Protein product: CASSTTDRGFNEQFF.

This rearrangement joins TRBV5-1 to TRBJ2-3; possible D gene TRBD1, 5 bases. The CDR3 has 17 amino acids. Germline loops: CDR1 SGHRS, CDR2 YFSETQ. Between the trimmed V and J ends, which lost 4 bases and 4 bases, there was a span of 22 bases. CDR3 sequence: CASSPTVDTFGPDTQYF. The CDR3 bases are TGCGCCAGCAGCCCGACAGTAGATACGTTTGGACCAGATACGCAGTATTTT.

This chain joins TRBV19 and TRBJ2-1; 8 bases are shared with TRBD1. The germline V gene has CDR1 LNHDA and CDR2 SQIVND (reference sequence). The V segment lost 5 bases and the J segment 0 bases; nucleotides outside the gene matches: 6. The CDR3 consists of 16 residues. CDR3 sequence reads: CASSARTGPSYNEQFF. Written as DNA, the CDR3 is TGTGCCAGTAGTGCGAGGACAGGGCCCTCCTACAATGAGCAGTTCTTC.

This chain connects TRBV27 to TRBJ1-5, with D perhaps matching TRBD1 (6 bases). The V gene lost 5 bases and the J gene lost 0 bases, with 11 bases spanning the gap. From germline, CDR1 is MNHEY and CDR2 SMNVEV (reference sequence). This CDR3 is 15 amino acids long. The CDR3 DNA reads TGTGCCAGCAGTGGACAGCCATATAGCAATCAGCCCCAGCATTTT. Protein sequence: CASSGQPYSNQPQHF.

The chain's CDR3 is CASSLAATGNANTGELFF. Here the CDR3 DNA reads TGTGCCAGCAGCTTAGCGGCGACAGGGAACGCGAACACCGGGGAGCTGTTTTTT. This rearrangement joins TRBV7-3 to TRBJ2-2, with 7 nucleotides matching TRBD1. CDR3 length: 18 amino acids. Trimming removed 2 bases from V and 0 bases from J; junction bases left unmatched: 9. The germline gives CDR1 SGHTA, CDR2 FQGTGA. The variable domain in full, completed from reference TRBV7-3 and TRBJ2-2, reads GAGVSQTPSNKVTEKGKYVELRCDPISGHTALYWYRQSLGQGPEFLIYFQGTGAADDSGLPNDRFFAVRPEGSVSTLKIQRTERGDSAVYLCASSLAATGNANTGELFFGEGSRLTVL.

This clone showed up just once. This chain joins TRBV28 and TRBJ2-7; D remains unclear. Trimming cost V 2 bases and J 3 bases, with 8 bases left between them. Germline V gene data show CDR1 as MDHEN and CDR2 as SYDVKM. There are 13 residues in the CDR3. CDR3 bases: TGTGCCAGCAGTTTAGGCAACCTCTACGAGCAGTACTTC. Its protein product is CASSLGNLYEQYF.

J is TRBJ2-7 and V is TRBV6-2 or TRBV6-3; TRBD2 aligns across 8 bases. The CDR3 totals 14 residues. CDR1 and CDR2 from the germline V gene are MNHEY and SVGEGT. The ends lost 5 bases at V and 2 bases at J; junction bases unmatched: 5. The CDR3 sequence: CASSITSGTYEQYF. For the CDR3, the DNA is TGTGCCAGCAGTATAACTAGCGGAACCTACGAGCAGTACTTC.

The rearrangement joins TRBV5-1 to TRBJ2-3, with D perhaps TRBD2 (6 bases). The V gene's germline CDR1 is SGHRS and CDR2 YFSETQ. CDR3 size: 13 residues. V lost 4 bases, J lost 2 bases, and 8 bases lay in between. CDR3 region: CASSAGFTDTQYF. In DNA form, the CDR3 reads TGCGCCAGCAGCGCGGGGTTCACAGATACGCAGTATTTT.

The chain has TRBV25-1 and TRBJ2-1, with D tentatively TRBD2 (6 bases). From germline, CDR1 is MGHDK and CDR2 SYGVNS. Trimming pared 5 bases from V and 12 bases from J, leaving 11 bases between. This CDR3 region has 11 residues. The CDR3 protein is CASSSMGGQFF. The CDR3 DNA reads TGTGCCAGCAGTTCTATGGGGGGGCAGTTCTTC. Supplemented by reference TRBV25-1 and TRBJ2-1, the full variable domain reads EADIYQTPRYLVIGTGKKITLECSQTMGHDKMYWYQQDPGMELHLIHYSYGVNSTEKGDLSSESTVSRIRTEHFPLTLESARPSHTSQYLCASSSMGGQFFGPGTRLTVL.

This clone was found a few times. This sequence joins TRBV9 and TRBJ1-1; TRBD1 agrees at 8 bases. The CDR3 is 15 residues long. CDR1 and CDR2 (germline): SGDLS, YYNGEE. Trimming removed 2 bases from V and 1 base from J; junction bases left unmatched: 4. The CDR3 sequence is CASSVSGTGNTEAFF. The CDR3 nucleotides read TGTGCCAGCAGCGTTAGTGGGACAGGGAACACTGAAGCTTTCTTT.

This rearrangement joins TRBV10-3 to TRBJ2-3, with 8 bases identical to TRBD2. Germline lookup yields CDR1 ENHRY and CDR2 SYGVKD. This CDR3 region has 18 residues. J lost 0 bases, V lost 2 bases, and 10 bases had no gene match. The CDR3 DNA reads TGTGCCATCAGTGAGCCGATTTACGCGGGAGGCAGCACAGATACGCAGTATTTT. Encoded protein: CAISEPIYAGGSTDTQYF.

The V call is TRBV5-6, the J call TRBJ2-5, with TRBD2 matching 9 bases. The CDR3 totals 16 residues. The germline V gene encodes CDR1 SGHDT and CDR2 YYEEEE. J was trimmed by 0 bases and V by 1 base; bases with no gene match: 4. CDR3 in DNA: TGTGCCAGCAGCTTGAGCACTAGCGGGTACCAAGAGACCCAGTACTTC. Translating it yields CASSLSTSGYQETQYF.

The chain combines TRBV2 with TRBJ2-1; 14 nucleotides match TRBD2. V gave up 3 bases and J gave up 9 bases; unmatched junction bases: 1. Germline values: CDR1 SNHLY, CDR2 FYNNEI. The CDR3 sequence is 14 residues long. The CDR3 sequence: CASSETSGRGEQFF. In nucleotides, the CDR3 is TGTGCCAGCAGTGAGACTAGCGGGAGGGGTGAGCAGTTCTTC.

The chain links TRBV7-2 to TRBJ2-1; possible D gene TRBD2, 5 bases. V lost 1 base, J lost 0 bases, and 7 bases lay in between. Germline values: CDR1 SGHTA, CDR2 FQGNSA. There are 15 residues in the CDR3. The CDR3 DNA follows: TGTGCCAGCAGCTTAGGGCGGGCCTCCTACAATGAGCAGTTCTTC. It is translated as CASSLGRASYNEQFF.

The chain carries TRBV19 and TRBJ2-2; weak D call: TRBD1 (6 bases). The CDR3 sequence is 16 residues long. Germline CDR1 LNHDA, CDR2 SQIVND (reference sequence). V dropped 1 base and J dropped 6 bases, with 15 bases sitting between them. The CDR3 nucleotides are TGTGCCAGTAGTATAGCCCGTAAACAGGGCCCCGGGGAGCTGTTTTTT. Protein product: CASSIARKQGPGELFF.